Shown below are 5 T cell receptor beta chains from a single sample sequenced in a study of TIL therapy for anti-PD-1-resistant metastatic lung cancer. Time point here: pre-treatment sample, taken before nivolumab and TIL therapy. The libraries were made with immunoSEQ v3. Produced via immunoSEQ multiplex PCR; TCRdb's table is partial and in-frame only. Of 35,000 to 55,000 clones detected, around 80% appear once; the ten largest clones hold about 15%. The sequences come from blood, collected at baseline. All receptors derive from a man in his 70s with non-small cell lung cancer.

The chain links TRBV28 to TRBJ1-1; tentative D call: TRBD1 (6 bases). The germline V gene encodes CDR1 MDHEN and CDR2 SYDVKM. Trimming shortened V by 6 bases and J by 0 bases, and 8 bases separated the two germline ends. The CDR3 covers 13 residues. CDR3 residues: CASSQGMNTEAFF. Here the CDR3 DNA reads TGTGCCAGCAGCCAGGGGATGAACACTGAAGCTTTCTTT.

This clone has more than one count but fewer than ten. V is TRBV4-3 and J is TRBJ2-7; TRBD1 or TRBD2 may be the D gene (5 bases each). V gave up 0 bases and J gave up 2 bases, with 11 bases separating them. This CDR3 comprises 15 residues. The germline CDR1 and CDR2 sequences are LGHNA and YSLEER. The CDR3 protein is CASSQDSQGAYEQYF. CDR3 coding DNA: TGCGCCAGCAGCCAAGATTCGCAGGGAGCCTACGAGCAGTACTTC.

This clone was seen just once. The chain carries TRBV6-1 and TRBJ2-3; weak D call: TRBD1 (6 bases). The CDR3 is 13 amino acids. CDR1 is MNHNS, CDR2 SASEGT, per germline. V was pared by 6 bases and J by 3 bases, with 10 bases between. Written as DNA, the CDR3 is TGTGCCAGCAGGAAACAGGGAACAGATACGCAGTATTTT. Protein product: CASRKQGTDTQYF.

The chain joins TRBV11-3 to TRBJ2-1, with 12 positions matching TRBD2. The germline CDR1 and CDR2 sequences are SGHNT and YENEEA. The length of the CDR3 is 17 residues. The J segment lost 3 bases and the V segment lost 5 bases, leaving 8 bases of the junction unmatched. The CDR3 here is CASSLSTSGSVYNEQFF. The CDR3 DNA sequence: TGTGCCAGCAGCCTGTCGACTAGCGGGAGTGTCTACAATGAGCAGTTCTTC.

Here the CDR3 DNA reads TGCGCCAGCAGCCGCTCTCCTGATAGCAATCAGCCCCAGCATTTT. Amino acids: CASSRSPDSNQPQHF. This chain links TRBV10-2 with TRBJ1-5, with unresolved D. V lost 6 bases, J lost 0 bases, and 12 bases lay in between. In germline, CDR1 is WSHSY, CDR2 SAAADI. This CDR3 has 15 residues.